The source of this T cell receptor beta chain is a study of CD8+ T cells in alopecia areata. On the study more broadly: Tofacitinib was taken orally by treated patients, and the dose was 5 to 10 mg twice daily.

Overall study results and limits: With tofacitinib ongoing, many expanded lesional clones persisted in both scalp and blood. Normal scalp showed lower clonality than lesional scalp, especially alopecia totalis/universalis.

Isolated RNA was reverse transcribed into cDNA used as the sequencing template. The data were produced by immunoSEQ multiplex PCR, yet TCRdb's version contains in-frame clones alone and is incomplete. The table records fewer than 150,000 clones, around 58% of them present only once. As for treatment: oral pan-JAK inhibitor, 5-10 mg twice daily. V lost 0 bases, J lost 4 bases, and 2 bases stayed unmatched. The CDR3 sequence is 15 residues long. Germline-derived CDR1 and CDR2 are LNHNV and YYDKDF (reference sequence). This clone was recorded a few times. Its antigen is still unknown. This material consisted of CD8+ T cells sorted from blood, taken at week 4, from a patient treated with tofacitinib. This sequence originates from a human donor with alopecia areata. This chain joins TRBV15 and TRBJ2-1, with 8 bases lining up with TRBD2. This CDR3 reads CATSRDREGYNEQFF. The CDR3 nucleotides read TGTGCCACCAGCAGAGATCGGGAGGGTTACAATGAGCAGTTCTTC.